A single sample gave rise to the 28 T cell receptor beta chains below, sequenced in a study of regulatory T cells in long-lasting Graves disease. The time point is: persistent/refractory GD, antithyroid drugs over 5 years with positive TRAb. Making the TCR library involved RNA that had been extracted from PBMCs. CDR3-region Arm-PCR and iRepertoire HTBI primers produced the TCR beta libraries. TCRdb re-called the multiplex PCR reads with MiXCR, one entry per CDR3 protein. The sample contains 300,000 to 350,000 distinct CDR3 sequences, about 20% of which appear only once. The input for sequencing was peripheral blood mononuclear cells (PBMCs), taken when the disease was refractory, from a patient treated with antithyroid drugs. The receptors shown here come from a female donor with Graves disease.

The chain is built from TRBV11-3 and TRBJ2-1; 8 bases agree with TRBD1. This CDR3 is 12 amino acids long. V lost 5 bases to trimming and J lost 7 bases; unmatched junction nucleotides: 1. Germline V CDR1 and CDR2: SGHNT, YENEEA. The CDR3 DNA follows: TGTGCCAGCAGCACAGGGGGTAATGAGCAGTTCTTC. Translating gives CASSTGGNEQFF.

This clonotype was seen ten or more times. This chain uses TRBV20-1 with TRBJ2-7, with D maybe TRBD2 (6 bases). Germline-derived CDR1 and CDR2 are DFQATT and SNEGSKA (reference sequence). The CDR3 has 16 amino acids. The V and J ends lost 0 bases and 3 bases respectively, with 18 bases between them. CDR3 region: CSARDKGAGSIYEQYF. The CDR3 DNA reads as TGCAGTGCTAGAGATAAAGGGGCGGGGTCGATCTACGAGCAGTACTTC.

This clonotype was seen only a few times. This sequence joins TRBV19 and TRBJ1-6, with a tentative D call TRBD1 (6 bases). V was cut by 8 bases and J by 13 bases, with 21 bases left in between. CDR3 length: 14 amino acids. The germline gives CDR1 LNHDA, CDR2 SQIVND (reference sequence). The CDR3, as DNA: TGTGCCAGTGGGGGACAAACGGGGAGTCGTCCCCTCCACTTT. It encodes CASGGQTGSRPLHF.

This clonotype was counted ten times or more. The rearrangement links TRBV12-3 or TRBV12-4 to TRBJ1-1; D possibly corresponds to TRBD1 (6 bases). Trimming stripped 3 bases from V and 2 bases from J, with 22 bases between. The CDR3 runs to 18 residues. The CDR3 region is CASSFQGSRITRNTEAFF. Written as DNA, the CDR3 is TGTGCCAGCAGTTTTCAGGGGTCAAGAATCACGAGAAACACTGAAGCTTTCTTT.

This clonotype was counted at least ten times. The chain is built from TRBV7-9 and TRBJ1-2, with 7 nucleotides matching TRBD1. The germline gives CDR1 SEHNR, CDR2 FQNEAQ (reference sequence). V shed 5 bases, J shed 0 bases, and the junction held 3 bases outside the gene matches. The CDR3 is 14 residues long. CDR3 amino acids: CASSATGANYGYTF. As DNA, the CDR3 is TGTGCCAGCAGCGCAACAGGGGCTAACTATGGCTACACCTTC.

The sample holds a few counts of this clonotype. The chain recombines TRBV4-1 with TRBJ2-3; D could derive from TRBD1 or TRBD2 (6 bases each). The CDR3 length is 15 residues. Germline V gives CDR1 MGHRA, CDR2 YSYEKL. Trimming left V 2 bases short and J 4 bases short, with 13 bases between. CDR3 protein: CASSQYSGGPDTQYF. The CDR3 nucleotides read TGCGCCAGCAGCCAATATTCTGGGGGGCCAGATACGCAGTATTTT.

This clonotype was recorded many times. The V call is TRBV6-1, the J call TRBJ1-6; D not resolved. The V gene's germline CDR1 is MNHNS and CDR2 SASEGT. V gave up 7 bases and J gave up 3 bases, with 13 bases separating them. This CDR3 contains 15 residues. The CDR3 DNA reads as TGTGCCAGCACCCCTTCCGGGGTCTATAATTCACCCCTCCACTTT. Its protein is CASTPSGVYNSPLHF.

This clonotype appeared many times. This chain joins TRBV18 and TRBJ1-1; D might be TRBD1 (6 bases). V was cut by 3 bases and J by 0 bases, with 11 bases left in between. The germline V gene encodes CDR1 KGHSH and CDR2 LQKENI. The CDR3 runs 15 residues. The CDR3 coding sequence is TGTGCCAGCTCACCTTCCGGGACATTGAACACTGAAGCTTTCTTT. Its protein is CASSPSGTLNTEAFF.

This chain connects TRBV19 to TRBJ2-2, with D unclear. Germline lookup yields CDR1 LNHDA and CDR2 SQIVND (reference sequence). The CDR3 has 12 residues. CDR3 nucleotides: TGTGCAGTGGACGGGAACACCGGGGAGCTGTTTTTT. This translates into CAVDGNTGELFF. Full variable domain (rest looked up from reference TRBV19 and TRBJ2-2): DGGITQSPKYLFRKEGQNVTLSCEQNLNHDAMYWYRQDPGQGLRLIYYSQIVNDFQKGDIAEGYSVSREKKESFPLTVTSAQKNPTAFYLCAVDGNTGELFFGEGSRLTVL.

This clonotype was recorded at least ten times. The CDR3 reads CASSLSRGNQPQHF. The CDR3 region has the DNA TGTGCCAGCAGTCTGTCTAGGGGGAATCAGCCCCAGCATTTT. This chain uses TRBV27 with TRBJ1-5; weak D call: TRBD1 (6 bases). Trimming removed 5 bases from V and 4 bases from J, with 12 bases in between. The CDR3 has 14 residues. Germline V CDR1 and CDR2: MNHEY, SMNVEV (reference sequence).

This clonotype appeared many times. The chain uses TRBV6-2 or TRBV6-3 and TRBJ2-5; 9 bases fit TRBD1. Per the germline V gene, CDR1 is MNHEY and CDR2 is SVGEGT. This CDR3 comprises 18 residues. After removal of 0 bases from V and 3 bases from J, the junction contained 11 bases not matched to a gene. The CDR3 protein is CASSYSWPGTGFKETQYF. The CDR3 coding sequence is TGTGCCAGCAGTTACTCGTGGCCCGGGACAGGGTTTAAAGAGACCCAGTACTTC.

This clonotype was picked up a small number of times. The chain joins TRBV19 to TRBJ2-7, with D perhaps matching TRBD1 (6 bases). The CDR3 covers 13 residues. Between the trimmed V and J ends, which lost 8 bases and 3 bases, there was a span of 14 bases. Germline V lookup: CDR1 LNHDA, CDR2 SQIVND (reference sequence). CDR3 nucleotides: TGTGCCAGTCGGGACACCGAAAACTACGAGCAGTACTTC. Protein sequence: CASRDTENYEQYF.

CDR3 sequence (DNA): TGTGCCACCAGCAGAGATTTGGGCGGGGGGAACACCGGGGAGCTGTTTTTT. It yields the protein CATSRDLGGGNTGELFF. The chain recombines TRBV15 with TRBJ2-2; TRBD2 aligns across 7 bases. The CDR3 totals 17 residues. Germline CDR1 is LNHNV and CDR2 is YYDKDF (reference sequence). Trimming took 0 bases from V and 1 from J; bases not matched to a gene: 5.

This clonotype was seen repeatedly, ten times or more. The chain couples TRBV6-1 to TRBJ1-1; D gene unclear. The ends were cut back, 4 bases at V and 1 base at J, with 10 bases in the middle. The CDR3 has 14 amino acids. Per germline, CDR1 MNHNS and CDR2 SASEGT. DNA of the CDR3: TGTGCCAGCAGTGTTGCCGGACGGAACACTGAAGCTTTCTTT. This sequence encodes CASSVAGRNTEAFF.

This clonotype was recorded at least ten times. This chain connects TRBV20-1 to TRBJ2-7, with D unclear. CDR1 is DFQATT and CDR2 is SNEGSKA in the germline V gene (reference sequence). Deletions cut 2 bases from V and 3 bases from J, with 8 bases between. The CDR3 consists of 12 residues. This CDR3 reads CSARKDNYEQYF. The CDR3 coding sequence is TGCAGTGCTAGAAAGGATAACTACGAGCAGTACTTC.

This clonotype showed up just a few times. In nucleotides, the CDR3 is TGTGCCAGCAGCGGAGCGGTCCTCTACGAGCAGTACTTC. It yields the protein CASSGAVLYEQYF. The chain combines TRBV6-1 with TRBJ2-7; maybe TRBD2 (5 bases). The V end lost 6 bases, the J end lost 3 bases, and 12 bases lay between the germline ends. In germline, CDR1 is MNHNS, CDR2 SASEGT. The CDR3 is 13 amino acids.

This chain uses TRBV10-3 with TRBJ2-2; 7 nucleotides align to TRBD2. The length of the CDR3 is 14 residues. Germline V lookup: CDR1 ENHRY, CDR2 SYGVKD. The V and J ends lost 4 bases and 4 bases, in that order; junction bases with no gene match: 3. This chain's CDR3 is CAISGGGRTGELFF. The CDR3 DNA reads TGTGCCATCAGTGGCGGGGGACGCACCGGGGAGCTGTTTTTT.

This rearrangement joins TRBV18 to TRBJ1-1, with D hard to call. Trimming took off 3 bases at V and 6 bases at J, with 17 bases between the two ends. The CDR3 runs 15 residues. Germline-derived CDR1 and CDR2 are KGHSH and LQKENI. This chain's CDR3 is CASSPRLQEYAEAFF. In DNA form, the CDR3 reads TGTGCCAGCTCACCGAGACTCCAGGAATACGCTGAAGCTTTCTTT.

This rearrangement joins TRBV7-2 to TRBJ1-3, with a weak D call TRBD1 (6 bases). The germline V gene encodes CDR1 SGHTA and CDR2 FQGNSA. V was clipped by 5 bases and J by 0 bases, with 17 bases between them. The CDR3 totals 17 residues. CDR3 in DNA: TGTGCCAGCAGCCTAGAGAGGACAGAACTCTCTGGAAACACCATATATTTT. This sequence encodes CASSLERTELSGNTIYF.

This clonotype was seen at least ten times. V usage is TRBV12-3 or TRBV12-4 and J usage is TRBJ1-2, with D hard to call. This CDR3 comprises 12 residues. V was trimmed by 6 bases and J by 8 bases, leaving 13 bases between them. For the CDR3, the DNA is TGTGCCAGCAGCACTACTTACGGCGGCTACACCTTC. Translating gives CASSTTYGGYTF.

This clonotype appeared many times. CDR3 sequence (DNA): TGTGCCATCAGTGAGTCGGGGGGTTTGCAGCCCCAGCATTTT. Amino acid sequence: CAISESGGLQPQHF. The chain recombines TRBV10-3 with TRBJ1-5; D is perhaps TRBD1 (5 bases). With 0 bases removed from V and 7 bases from J, the gap between germline ends came to 10 bases. Looked up from germline, CDR1 is ENHRY and CDR2 is SYGVKD. This CDR3 region has 14 residues.

The rearrangement links TRBV27 to TRBJ1-5; D gene unclear. Germline V gene lookup returns CDR1 MNHEY and CDR2 SMNVEV (reference sequence). V lost 4 bases and J 3 bases, leaving 7 bases between the germline ends. The length of the CDR3 is 13 residues. The DNA of the CDR3 is TGTGCCAGCAGTTATCAGGTCAATCAGCCCCAGCATTTT. Protein product: CASSYQVNQPQHF.

This clonotype was seen only a few times. The chain carries TRBV20-1 and TRBJ1-5; 7 bases line up with TRBD1. This CDR3 contains 15 residues. V shed 0 bases, J shed 0 bases, and the junction held 2 bases outside the gene matches. CDR1 and CDR2 (germline): DFQATT, SNEGSKA (reference sequence). The CDR3 DNA sequence: TGCAGTGCTAGAGAACAGGGGATTAGCAATCAGCCCCAGCATTTT. The encoded protein is CSAREQGISNQPQHF.

This clonotype appeared a few times. The chain recombines TRBV25-1 with TRBJ1-1; D remains unclear. There are 11 residues in the CDR3. Germline V gives CDR1 MGHDK, CDR2 SYGVNS. Trimming cost V 7 bases and J 3 bases, with 6 bases left between them. The CDR3 loop is CASTDYTEAFF. The CDR3 coding sequence is TGTGCCAGCACCGACTACACTGAAGCTTTCTTT.

The chain uses TRBV9 and TRBJ2-7; 8 positions match TRBD2. The trim removed 3 bases at V and 4 bases at J, leaving 6 bases unmatched. The germline V gene has CDR1 SGDLS and CDR2 YYNGEE. There are 14 residues in the CDR3. The CDR3 DNA is TGTGCCAGCAGCGCCCGGGGGGGGACTTACGAGCAGTACTTC. Amino acid sequence: CASSARGGTYEQYF.

This chain uses TRBV20-1 with TRBJ2-7; TRBD1 matches 9 bases. Germline CDR1 reads DFQATT; CDR2 reads SNEGSKA (reference sequence). There are 14 residues in the CDR3. V lost 1 base to trimming and J lost 3 bases; unmatched junction nucleotides: 4. The CDR3 is CSARADRGFYEQYF. The CDR3 DNA sequence: TGCAGTGCTAGAGCCGACAGGGGGTTCTACGAGCAGTACTTC.

The rearrangement links TRBV30 to TRBJ1-5, with D perhaps TRBD1 (6 bases). The CDR3 spans 13 residues. Germline V gene sequence: CDR1 GTSNPN, CDR2 SVGIG (reference sequence). V was cut by 0 bases and J by 5 bases, with 8 bases left in between. The CDR3 region has the DNA TGTGCCTGGAGTGTAAACAGGGATCAGCCCCAGCATTTT. Its protein product is CAWSVNRDQPQHF.

In this sample, this clonotype turned up many times. This sequence joins TRBV30 and TRBJ1-1; D ambiguous. The germline CDR1 and CDR2 sequences are GTSNPN and SVGIG (reference sequence). This CDR3 has 15 residues. The ends were cut back, 3 bases at V and 2 bases at J, with 16 bases in the middle. Here the CDR3 DNA reads TGTGCCTGGAGCCGAACCCCTTTAAGCAACACTGAAGCTTTCTTT. As protein: CAWSRTPLSNTEAFF.